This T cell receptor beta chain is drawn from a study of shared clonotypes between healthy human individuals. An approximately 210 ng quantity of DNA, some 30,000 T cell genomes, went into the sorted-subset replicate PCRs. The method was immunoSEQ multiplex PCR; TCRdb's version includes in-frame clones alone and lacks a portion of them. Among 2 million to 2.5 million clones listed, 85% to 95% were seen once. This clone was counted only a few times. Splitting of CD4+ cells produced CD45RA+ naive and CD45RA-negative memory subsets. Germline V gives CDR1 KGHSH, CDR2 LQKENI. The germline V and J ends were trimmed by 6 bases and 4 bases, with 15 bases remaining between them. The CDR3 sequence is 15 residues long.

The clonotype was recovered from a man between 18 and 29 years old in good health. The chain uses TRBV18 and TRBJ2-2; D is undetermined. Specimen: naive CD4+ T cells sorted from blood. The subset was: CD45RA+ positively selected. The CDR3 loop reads CASSLQKGGTGELFF. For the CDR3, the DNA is TGTGCCAGCTCCCTTCAAAAAGGCGGCACCGGGGAGCTGTTTTTT.